This T cell receptor beta chain was profiled in a study of T cell responses to AZD1222 COVID-19 vaccine. This CDR3 has 13 amino acids. From germline, CDR1 is LGHDT and CDR2 YNNKEL (reference sequence). V dropped 2 bases and J dropped 10; count of bases not matched to a gene: 5. General study findings and limits: The study found Spike-specific TCR breadth and depth rose after two AZD1222 doses.

Here immunoSEQ multiplex PCR was the method, and the copy in TCRdb shows in-frame clones only, minus some. Of 100,000 or so clones listed, 75% to 95% are singletons. This clone is a singleton in its sample. Its antigen is undetermined. Here the sequenced sample was peripheral blood, taken on day 0 of AZD1222 vaccination. The chain links TRBV3-1 (or the pseudogene TRBV3-2) to TRBJ1-1, with 9 bases that match TRBD1. This receptor was identified in an adult in good health. In DNA form, the CDR3 reads TGTGCCAGCAGCCAAAACAGGGGGCAGGTAGCTTTCTTT. Translated: CASSQNRGQVAFF.